The present T cell receptor (beta chain) was sequenced within a study of blood T cell repertoires in COVID-19. About the research overall: PBMCs, B-cell-depleted T cells, or T cells were the source of the cDNA or gDNA that made up the material.

Original analysis: By means of reference gene primer amplification, nucleated cell counts were estimated. Only in-frame clones appear in the TCRdb table, and some are missing; sequencing was by immunoSEQ multiplex PCR. V and J calls and clone size come straight from that table; D and trimming were deduced from the DNA. The sample holds approximately 89,000 clones, roughly 96% seen once. The V gene end was trimmed by 4 bases and the J gene end by 1 base; junction bases not matched to a gene: 1. This CDR3 region has 13 residues. Germline V CDR1 and CDR2: MDHEN, SYDVKM. Regarding this clone: Other DNA sequences in the sample encode the same CDR3.

The sequence was obtained from a human donor with active COVID-19. The donor label of this sample is uncertain. The chain has TRBV28 and TRBJ2-7, with TRBD1 matching over 7 bases. Sequencing input: peripheral blood. The CDR3 region has the DNA TGTGCCAGCAGTTCGGGACAGTCCTACGAGCAGTACTTC. Amino acid sequence: CASSSGQSYEQYF.